A selection of T cell receptor beta chains follows, all from one sample in a study of T cells after yellow fever vaccination. TCRdb re-analysed the 5' RACE reads in MiXCR, keeping a single row per CDR3 protein. Here the sample spans 200,000 to 300,000 distinct CDR3 sequences, approximately 12% being singletons. Sample: CD4+ T cells sorted from PBMCs, taken 45 days after the yellow fever booster vaccination. The receptors stem from a man aged 25-45 years who received the YFV17D yellow fever vaccine. Each CDR3 is given with its conserved first and last residue. D genes are given only for firm matches. Where a row states a size, it is once, few, many or the class of an expanded clone; other rows omit it.

D: .
size: .
length: 14
V: TRBV12-3/TRBV12-4
J: TRBJ1-1
CDR3: CASNPPGVNTEAFF
DNA: TGTGCCAGCAATCCTCCTGGGGTGAACACTGAAGCTTTCTTT

D: .
size: few
length: 15
V: TRBV18
J: TRBJ2-3
CDR3: CASSPGAGEGDTQYF
DNA: TGTGCCAGCTCACCTGGAGCAGGGGAAGGAGATACGCAGTATTTT

D: TRBD1
size: few
length: 15
V: TRBV5-1
J: TRBJ2-1
CDR3: CASSLGGQGYNEQFF
DNA: TGCGCCAGCAGCTTGGGTGGACAGGGCTACAATGAGCAGTTCTTC

D: TRBD1
size: many
length: 17
V: TRBV7-9
J: TRBJ2-1
CDR3: CASSRVPGQGARNEQFF
DNA: TGTGCCAGCAGCCGCGTCCCGGGACAGGGGGCCCGCAATGAGCAGTTCTTC

D: TRBD1
size: .
length: 16
V: TRBV5-1
J: TRBJ2-2
CDR3: CASQTLGQGGTGELFF
DNA: TGCGCCAGCCAGACCCTGGGACAGGGCGGAACCGGGGAGCTGTTTTTT

D: TRBD1
size: .
length: 13
V: TRBV20-1
J: TRBJ2-1
CDR3: CSGQQGSYNEQFF
DNA: TGCAGTGGCCAACAGGGGTCCTACAATGAGCAGTTCTTC

D: TRBD2
size: .
length: 15
V: TRBV7-7
J: TRBJ2-5
CDR3: CASSRILSGKETQYF
DNA: TGTGCTAGCAGCCGAATTCTTAGCGGGAAGGAGACCCAGTACTTC

D: TRBD2
size: few
length: 14
V: TRBV12-3/TRBV12-4
J: TRBJ2-3
CDR3: CASTGLAGATAQYF
DNA: TGTGCCAGCACAGGACTAGCGGGAGCAACGGCGCAGTATTTT

D: .
size: few
length: 18
V: TRBV4-3
J: TRBJ2-4
CDR3: CASSQEYGRSFLWNIQYF
DNA: TGCGCCAGCAGCCAAGAATATGGTAGGAGCTTCCTGTGGAACATTCAGTACTTC

D: .
size: few
length: 14
V: TRBV29-1
J: TRBJ2-5
CDR3: CSVVRKERQETQYF
DNA: TGCAGCGTTGTCCGGAAGGAAAGGCAAGAGACCCAGTACTTC